This T cell receptor (beta chain) originates from a study of blood T cell repertoires in COVID-19. Study-wide context: The study drew acute and convalescent COVID-19 samples from the United States, Italy and Spain. PBMCs, B-cell-depleted T cells, or T cells were the source of the cDNA or gDNA that made up the material.

Study processing details: Researchers report that nucleated cell counts were estimated from reference gene primer amplification. Sequenced by immunoSEQ multiplex PCR; TCRdb stores in-frame clones only, minus some. V and J calls and clone size come straight from that table; D and trimming were deduced from the DNA. Of fewer than 80,000 clones in the sample, more than 65% were seen once. J lost 4 bases, V lost 1 base, and 5 bases had no gene match. This CDR3 has 15 amino acids. Germline CDR1 MGHRA, CDR2 YSYEKL. This sequence originates from a human donor in a cohort sampled during active COVID-19. V and J are TRBV4-1 and TRBJ1-2; 8 bases line up with TRBD1. Sequenced: peripheral blood. The CDR3, as DNA: TGCGCCAGCAGCCAAGCGCAGGGGGCAGGCTATGGCTACACCTTC. Translation gives CASSQAQGAGYGYTF.